This record covers a single T cell receptor beta chain. Its antigen is unknown. The data stem from a study of T cells expressing NK-cell markers. Study outcomes and limitations: These clonotypes also led the CD3+CD56-NKG2C+ fraction in several donors. Expanded NKG2C+ T cell clones had unclear HCMV specificity.

Germline lookup yields CDR1 SGHRS and CDR2 YFSETQ. CDR3 length: 15 residues. For TCR beta, cDNA was produced by 5'RACE template switching with UMIs. TCRdb re-called the 5' RACE reads; one entry per CDR3 protein, DNA not given. The sample includes under 200,000 distinct CDR3 sequences. The material sequenced was blood T cells: a sorted CD56 or NKG2C T cell subset, CD4+ or CD8+ T cells, or bulk PBMC T cells (not recorded which). The J gene is TRBJ1-4, the V gene TRBV5-1; TCRdb designates TRBD1, a call that cannot be tested without DNA. This TCR came from a woman aged 18-69 years in good health. This chain's CDR3 is CASSPLPSGQGELFF. Based on the CDR3 plus reference TRBV5-1 and TRBJ1-4, the full variable domain is KAGVTQTPRYLIKTRGQQVTLSCSPISGHRSVSWYQQTPGQGLQFLFEYFSETQRNKGNFPGRFSGRQFSNSRSEMNVSTLELGDSALYLCASSPLPSGQGELFFGSGTQLSVL.